Listed here are 2 T cell receptor beta chains from one sample, sequenced in a study of shared clonotypes between healthy human individuals. Data came from immunoSEQ multiplex PCR; TCRdb stores just in-frame clones and leaves some out. The profile covers around 1.6 million clones, with nearly 99% appearing a single time and roughly 0.42% taken by the ten largest. Sequenced: naive CD4+ T cells sorted from blood. Subset indicated: CD45RA+ positively selected. The receptors were gathered from a man aged 25-45 years in good health.

The V call is TRBV7-9, the J call TRBJ2-5; TRBD2 matches at 10 bases. Germline V CDR1 and CDR2: SEHNR, FQNEAQ (reference sequence). This CDR3 contains 16 residues. J was trimmed by 5 bases and V by 5 bases; bases with no gene match: 11. The CDR3 DNA reads TGTGCCAGCAGCCCCCGTCTAGCGGGAGTTCGGGAGACCCAGTACTTC. Its translation: CASSPRLAGVRETQYF.

The rearrangement links TRBV7-8 to TRBJ2-7; 9 bases are shared with TRBD2. The CDR3 has 15 residues. Germline V lookup: CDR1 SGHVS, CDR2 FQNEAQ. With V trimmed by 3 bases and J by 2 bases, 5 bases remained unmatched. CDR3 coding DNA: TGTGCCAGCAGCTTTGGCGGGAGGGGGGCCTACGAGCAGTACTTC. It codes for CASSFGGRGAYEQYF.